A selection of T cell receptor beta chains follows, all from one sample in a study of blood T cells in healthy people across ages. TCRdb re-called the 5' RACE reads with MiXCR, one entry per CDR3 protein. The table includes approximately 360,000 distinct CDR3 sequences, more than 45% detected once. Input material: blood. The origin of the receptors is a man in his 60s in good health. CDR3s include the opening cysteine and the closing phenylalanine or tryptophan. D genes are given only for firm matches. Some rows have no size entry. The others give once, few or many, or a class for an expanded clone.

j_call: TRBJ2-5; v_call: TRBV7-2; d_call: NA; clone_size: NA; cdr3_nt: TGTGCCAGCAGCCCGCTGACAGCGTACCAAGAGACCCAGTACTTC; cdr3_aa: CASSPLTAYQETQYF
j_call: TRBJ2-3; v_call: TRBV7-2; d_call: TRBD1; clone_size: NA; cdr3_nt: TGTGCCAGCGGCTCGGGCGGGACAGGGTATGGAGATACGCAGTATTTT; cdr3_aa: CASGSGGTGYGDTQYF
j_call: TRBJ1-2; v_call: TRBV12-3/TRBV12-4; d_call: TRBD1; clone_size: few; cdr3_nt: TGTGCCAGCAGTTTTAGGACAGGGTCGCTTGGCTACACCTTC; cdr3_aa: CASSFRTGSLGYTF
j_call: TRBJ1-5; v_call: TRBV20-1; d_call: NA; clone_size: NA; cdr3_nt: TGCAGTGCTAGAGATTGGACAGTAAATCAGCCCCAGCATTTT; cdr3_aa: CSARDWTVNQPQHF
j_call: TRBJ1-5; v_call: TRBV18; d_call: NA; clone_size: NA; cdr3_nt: TGTGCCAGCTCACCAGATCTAAGCAATCAGCCCCAGCATTTT; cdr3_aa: CASSPDLSNQPQHF
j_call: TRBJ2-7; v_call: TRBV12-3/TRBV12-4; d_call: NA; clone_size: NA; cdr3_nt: TGTGCCAGCAGTCCGACCGCACAGCCCTACGAGCAGTACTTC; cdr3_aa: CASSPTAQPYEQYF
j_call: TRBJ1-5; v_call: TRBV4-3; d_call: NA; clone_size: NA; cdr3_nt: TGCGCCAGCAGCCAAGAGGGGAGGGAGGATCAGCCCCAGCATTTT; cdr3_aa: CASSQEGREDQPQHF
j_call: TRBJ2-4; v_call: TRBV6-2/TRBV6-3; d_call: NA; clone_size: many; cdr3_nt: TGTGCCAGCGAAACAGGGCCCCCAGCCAAAAACATTCAGTACTTC; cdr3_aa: CASETGPPAKNIQYF
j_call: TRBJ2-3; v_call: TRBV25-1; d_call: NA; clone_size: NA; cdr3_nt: TGTGCCAGCAGTCACGCCCTCCGGGACGCCACAGATACGCAGTATTTT; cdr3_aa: CASSHALRDATDTQYF
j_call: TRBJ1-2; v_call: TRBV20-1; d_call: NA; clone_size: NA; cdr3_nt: TGCAGTGCTAGAGCGCGGGAAGGATTAGGCTACACCTTC; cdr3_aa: CSARAREGLGYTF
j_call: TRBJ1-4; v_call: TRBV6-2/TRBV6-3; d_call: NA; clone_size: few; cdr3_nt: TGTGCCAGCAGTTACCAGGGATTCGCAACTAATGAAAAACTGTTTTTT; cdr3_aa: CASSYQGFATNEKLFF
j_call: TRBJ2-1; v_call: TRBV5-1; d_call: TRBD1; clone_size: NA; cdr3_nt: TGCGCCAGCTTCCTTGGGACAGGGACAAATGAGCAGTTCTTC; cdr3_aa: CASFLGTGTNEQFF
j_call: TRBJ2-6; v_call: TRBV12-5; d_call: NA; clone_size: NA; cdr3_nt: TGTGCTAGTGCCTGGGGGGACTCTGGGGCCAACGTCCTGACTTTC; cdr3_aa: CASAWGDSGANVLTF
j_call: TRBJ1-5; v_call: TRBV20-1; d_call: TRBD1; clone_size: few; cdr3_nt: TGCAGTGCTAGAGCAGACAGGGGGCGAAACAATCAGCCCCAGCATTTT; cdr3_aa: CSARADRGRNNQPQHF
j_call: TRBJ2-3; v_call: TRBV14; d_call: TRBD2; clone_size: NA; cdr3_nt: TGTGCCAGCAGCCCTCAACTAGCGGGGCCGGTGGATACGCAGTATTTT; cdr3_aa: CASSPQLAGPVDTQYF
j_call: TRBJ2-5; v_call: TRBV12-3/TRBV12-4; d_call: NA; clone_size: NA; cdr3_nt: TGTGCCAGCAGTTCTATTGTGGAGACCCAGTACTTC; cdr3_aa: CASSSIVETQYF
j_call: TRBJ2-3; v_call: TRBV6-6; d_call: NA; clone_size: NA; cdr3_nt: TGTGCCAGCAGTGGGACATTAGATACGCAGTATTTT; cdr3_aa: CASSGTLDTQYF
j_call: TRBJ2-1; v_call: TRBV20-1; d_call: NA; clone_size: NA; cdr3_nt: TGCAGTGCGCCCGGGACCAACAATGAGCAGTTCTTC; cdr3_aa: CSAPGTNNEQFF
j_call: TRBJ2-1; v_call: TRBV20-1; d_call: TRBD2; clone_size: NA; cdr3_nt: TGCAGTGCTAGAGATCTTAACGGGAGGGCACATGAGCAGTTCTTC; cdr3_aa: CSARDLNGRAHEQFF
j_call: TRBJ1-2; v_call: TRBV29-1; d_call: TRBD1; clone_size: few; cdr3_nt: TGCAGCGTTGCCCGCCCGGGACAGGGCCACGGGGGCTACACCTTC; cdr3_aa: CSVARPGQGHGGYTF
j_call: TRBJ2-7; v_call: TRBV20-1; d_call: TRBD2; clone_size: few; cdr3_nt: TGCAGTGCTAGTCACGCTGCGGGAGGGGCTTCCTACGAGCAGTACTTC; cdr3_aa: CSASHAAGGASYEQYF
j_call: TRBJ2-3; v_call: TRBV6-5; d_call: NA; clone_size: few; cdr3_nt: TGTGCCAGCAGGCGGGACAAACGGGATACGCAGTATTTT; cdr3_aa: CASRRDKRDTQYF
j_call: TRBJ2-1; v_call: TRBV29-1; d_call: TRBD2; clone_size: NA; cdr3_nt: TGCAGCGTTGAGGGTTCGGTAGCGGGGGGGGTTGAGCAGTTCTTC; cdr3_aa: CSVEGSVAGGVEQFF
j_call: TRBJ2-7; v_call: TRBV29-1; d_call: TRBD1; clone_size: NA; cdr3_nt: TGCAGCGTTGGGACAGGGACCCGATTCTCGAACTACGAGCAGTACTTC; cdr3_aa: CSVGTGTRFSNYEQYF
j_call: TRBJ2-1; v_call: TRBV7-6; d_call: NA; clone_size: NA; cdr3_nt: TGTGCCAGCAGCTTACAGGAGAGCTCCTACAATGAGCAGTTCTTC; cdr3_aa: CASSLQESSYNEQFF
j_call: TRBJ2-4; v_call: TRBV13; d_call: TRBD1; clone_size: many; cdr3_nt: TGTGCCAGCAGTCCTAACCGGGACAGGGGGCGCGTTACCAAAAACATTCAGTACTTC; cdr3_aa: CASSPNRDRGRVTKNIQYF
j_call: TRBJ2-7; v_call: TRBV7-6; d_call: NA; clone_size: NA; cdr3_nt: TGTGCCAGCAGCCCGGACCCGGGATCCTACGAGCAGTACTTC; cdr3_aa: CASSPDPGSYEQYF
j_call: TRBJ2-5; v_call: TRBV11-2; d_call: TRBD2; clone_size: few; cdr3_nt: TGTGCCAGCAGCTTATACCCCCAGCGGGAGGGAGAGACCCAGTACTTC; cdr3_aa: CASSLYPQREGETQYF
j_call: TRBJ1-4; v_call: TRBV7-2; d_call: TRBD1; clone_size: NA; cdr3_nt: TGTGCCAGCAGCAGACAGGGGTTGGGAGGAGAAAAACTGTTTTTT; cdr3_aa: CASSRQGLGGEKLFF
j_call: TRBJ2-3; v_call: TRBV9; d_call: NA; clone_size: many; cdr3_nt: TGTGCCAGCAGCGTAGTCCCAGATACGCAGTATTTT; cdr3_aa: CASSVVPDTQYF
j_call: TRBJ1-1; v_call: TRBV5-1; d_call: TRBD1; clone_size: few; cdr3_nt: TGCGCCAGCACCTTGGCCGGGACAGGGAACACTGAAGCTTTCTTT; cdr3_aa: CASTLAGTGNTEAFF
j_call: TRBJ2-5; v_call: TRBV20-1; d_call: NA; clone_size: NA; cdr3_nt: TGCAGTGCTAGTCCCCCCGGTGCGTACCAAGAGACCCAGTACTTC; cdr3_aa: CSASPPGAYQETQYF
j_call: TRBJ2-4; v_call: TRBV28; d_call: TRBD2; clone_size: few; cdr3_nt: TGTGCCAGCAGCTCCGAGGGACTAGACGTTAACATTCAGTACTTC; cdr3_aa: CASSSEGLDVNIQYF
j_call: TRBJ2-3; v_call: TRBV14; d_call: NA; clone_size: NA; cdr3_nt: TGTGCCAGCAGCCAAGGCAACACAGATACGCAGTATTTT; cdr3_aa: CASSQGNTDTQYF
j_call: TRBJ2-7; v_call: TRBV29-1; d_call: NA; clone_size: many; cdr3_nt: TGCAGCGTTGAAGGCACCCCAGAGGGAGTTCGCGAGCAGTACTTC; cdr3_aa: CSVEGTPEGVREQYF
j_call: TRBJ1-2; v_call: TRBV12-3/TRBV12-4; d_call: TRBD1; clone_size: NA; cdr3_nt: TGTGTCAGCAGCGGGACAGACCGGGGAGGCTACACCTTC; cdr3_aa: CVSSGTDRGGYTF
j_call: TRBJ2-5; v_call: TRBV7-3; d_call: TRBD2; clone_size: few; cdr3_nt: TGTGCCAGCAGCTTAAAAGCGGGAAACCAAGAGACCCAGTACTTC; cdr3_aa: CASSLKAGNQETQYF
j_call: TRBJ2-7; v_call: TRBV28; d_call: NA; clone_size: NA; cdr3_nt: TGTGCCAGCAGTCGGCAGTACAATGAGCAGTACTTC; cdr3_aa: CASSRQYNEQYF
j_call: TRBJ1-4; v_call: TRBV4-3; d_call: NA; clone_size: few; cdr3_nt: TGCGCCAGCAGCCGGGTTGCTAATGAAAAACTGTTTTTT; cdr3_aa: CASSRVANEKLFF
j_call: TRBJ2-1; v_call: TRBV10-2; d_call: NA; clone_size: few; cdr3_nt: TGCGCCAGCAGTGAGTCTCCTACTGGAAGCTCCAATGAGCAGTTCTTC; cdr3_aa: CASSESPTGSSNEQFF
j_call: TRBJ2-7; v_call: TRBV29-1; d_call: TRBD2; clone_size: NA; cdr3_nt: TGCAGCGTCGGGGGGGACGGGACCTACGAGCAGTACTTC; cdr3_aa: CSVGGDGTYEQYF
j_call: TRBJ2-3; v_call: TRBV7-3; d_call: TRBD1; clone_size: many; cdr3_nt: TGTGCCAGCAGCGAGACAGGGCCAGATACGCAGTATTTT; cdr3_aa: CASSETGPDTQYF
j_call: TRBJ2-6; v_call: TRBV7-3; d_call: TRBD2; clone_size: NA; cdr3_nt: TGTGCCAGCAGCTTAGTCGGGGGACTAGCGGGACTCTCTGGGGCCAACGTCCTGACTTTC; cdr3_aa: CASSLVGGLAGLSGANVLTF
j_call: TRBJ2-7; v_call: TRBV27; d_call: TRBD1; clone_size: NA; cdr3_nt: TGTGCCAGCAGTCCCCGACAGGGTCAGGCCTACGAGCAGTACTTC; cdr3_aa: CASSPRQGQAYEQYF
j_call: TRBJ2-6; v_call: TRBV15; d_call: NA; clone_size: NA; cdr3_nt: TGTGCCACCAGCAGAGGCGGCAGGGGCCGATCTGGGGCCAACGTCCTGACTTTC; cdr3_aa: CATSRGGRGRSGANVLTF